Reported below is one T cell receptor (beta chain). In the authors' workflow: Reference gene primer amplification gave nucleated cell count estimates. Method: immunoSEQ multiplex PCR; TCRdb's copy keeps in-frame clones and lacks some. From that table come the V and J calls and clone size; the DNA was used to work out D and trimming. The sample has a few hundred thousand clones, approximately 85% seen once. These data come from a study of blood T cell repertoires in COVID-19. As for the study in general: Sources were T cells, B-cell-depleted T cells, or PBMCs; the material itself was cDNA or gDNA.

Recruitment covered about two dozen US areas and drew participants whose ages spanned roughly 18 to 90 years. Each recovered donor of Cohort 3 presented with two negative PCRs, clearance, or symptom resolution. The sequenced material came from PBMCs or T cells enriched from blood (not recorded which). This sequence originates from a woman aged 45-60 years who had recovered from COVID-19.

CDR3 nucleotide sequence: TGTGCCAGCAGCTCACCCGGGACAGGGTCTTCTGATACGCAGTATTTT. Its protein is CASSSPGTGSSDTQYF. V is TRBV11-2 and J is TRBJ2-3; 9 bases line up with TRBD1. The CDR3 extends over 16 amino acids. Germline V gene sequence: CDR1 SGHAT, CDR2 FQNNGV. V shed 4 bases, J shed 6 bases, and the junction held 11 bases outside the gene matches. Drawing the rest from reference TRBV11-2 and TRBJ2-3, the complete variable domain is EAGVAQSPRYKIIEKRQSVAFWCNPISGHATLYWYQQILGQGPKLLIQFQNNGVVDDSQLPKDRFSAERLKGVDSTLKIQPAKLEDSAVYLCASSSPGTGSSDTQYFGPGTRLTVL.